This TCR beta chain was observed in a study of OX40 agonist ivuxolimab in advanced cancers. On the study more broadly: Hepatocellular carcinoma, melanoma, renal cell or head and neck cancer affected the dose-escalation patients.

Using immunoSEQ multiplex PCR, the repertoire was profiled, and TCRdb retains in-frame clones only, with some absent. The sample holds about 86,000 clones; approximately 88% are singletons and the top ten take approximately 1.3%. Study results and limitations: Both blood CD4+ and CD8+ T cells showed clonal growth by week 6 at 0.1 to 3.0 mg/kg. Normalized T-cell clonal expansion was also low in some nonresponders.

For this clone: What it binds is not known.

Germline CDR1 and CDR2: SGHAT and FQNNGV. Deletions cut 5 bases from V and 1 base from J, with 9 bases between. This CDR3 comprises 13 residues. Sample: CD4+ or CD8+ T cells sorted from blood, taken in a trial of the OX40 agonist ivuxolimab. This sequence originates from an adult with an advanced solid tumor such as melanoma, head and neck, liver or kidney cancer. J is TRBJ2-7 and V is TRBV11-2, with no clear D. The CDR3: CASSPGRSYEQYF. CDR3 sequence (DNA): TGTGCCAGCAGCCCCGGACGGTCCTACGAGCAGTACTTC.